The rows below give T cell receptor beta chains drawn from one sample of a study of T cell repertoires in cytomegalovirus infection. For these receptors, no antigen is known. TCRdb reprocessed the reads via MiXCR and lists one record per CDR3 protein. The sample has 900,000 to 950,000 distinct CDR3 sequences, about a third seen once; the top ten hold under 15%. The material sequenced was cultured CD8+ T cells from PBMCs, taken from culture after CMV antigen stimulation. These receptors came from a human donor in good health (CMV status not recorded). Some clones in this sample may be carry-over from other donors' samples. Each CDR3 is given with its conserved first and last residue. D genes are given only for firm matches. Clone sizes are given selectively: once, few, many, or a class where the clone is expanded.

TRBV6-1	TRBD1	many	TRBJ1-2	TGTGCCAGCAGCCCCGGACAGGACATTACAAGGGGGTATGGCTACACCTTC	CASSPGQDITRGYGYTF
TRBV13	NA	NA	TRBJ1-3	TGTGCCAGCAGCTTGGGCTGGACAGCCAGCTCTGGAAACACCATATATTTT	CASSLGWTASSGNTIYF
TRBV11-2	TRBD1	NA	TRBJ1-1	TGTGCCAGCAGCTCCCAAACCCCGGACAGGCCCTTGAACACTGAAGCTTTCTTT	CASSSQTPDRPLNTEAFF
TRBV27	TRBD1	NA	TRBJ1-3	TGTGCCAGCAGTTTACCCGCCGGACGGGACAGGGGGCAGAGCTCTGGAAACACCATATATTTT	CASSLPAGRDRGQSSGNTIYF
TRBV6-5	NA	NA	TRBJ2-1	TGTGCCAGCAGTAAAAGGTTGGAGCAGTTCTTC	CASSKRLEQFF
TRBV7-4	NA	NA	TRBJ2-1	TGTGCCAGCAGCTTAGGTTACAGGGTGGTCTCCTACAATGAGCAGTTCTTC	CASSLGYRVVSYNEQFF
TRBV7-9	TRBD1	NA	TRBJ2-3	TGTGCCAGCAGCTCGCCGCAGGGACAGGCCCCTACGCAGTATTTT	CASSSPQGQAPTQYF
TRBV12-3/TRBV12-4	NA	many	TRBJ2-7	TGTGCCAGCAGTTTAGTGGGTAGGCAGCACGAGCAGTACTTC	CASSLVGRQHEQYF
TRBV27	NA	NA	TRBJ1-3	TGTGCCAGCAGTCCTCAGATCGGGGCTGGAAACACCATATATTTT	CASSPQIGAGNTIYF
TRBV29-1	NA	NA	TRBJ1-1	TGCAGCGTAAAAAGAAACCGGGACGGAGCAATGAACACTGAAGCTTTCTTT	CSVKRNRDGAMNTEAFF
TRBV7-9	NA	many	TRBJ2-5	TGTGCCAGCAGCTTAGATGGGGAGACCCAGTACTTC	CASSLDGETQYF
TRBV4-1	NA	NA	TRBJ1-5	TGCGCCAGCAAAGGGGTCAATCAGCCCCAGCATTTT	CASKGVNQPQHF
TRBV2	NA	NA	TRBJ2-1	TGTGCCAGCAGTGACCTCGGCAGCTCCTACAATGAGCAGTTCTTC	CASSDLGSSYNEQFF